The T cell receptor beta chain under discussion was sequenced for a study of blood T cell repertoires in COVID-19. On the study more broadly: In each case, the material was cDNA or gDNA derived from T cells, B-cell-depleted T cells, or PBMCs.

The assay was immunoSEQ multiplex PCR, and TCRdb's table has in-frame clones only and misses some. The data show 130,000 or so clones, around 83% seen once. The J segment lost 5 bases and the V segment lost 0 bases, leaving 6 bases of the junction unmatched. Germline V lookup: CDR1 LGHNA, CDR2 YNFKEQ. This CDR3 has 15 residues. The sample was peripheral blood. The V gene is TRBV4-2, the J gene TRBJ2-7, with TRBD2 identical over 8 bases. The TCR comes from a human donor in a cohort sampled during active COVID-19. The CDR3 DNA reads TGTGCCAGCAGCCAAGATTTCAGCGGGAGCGACGAGCAGTACTTC. Its protein product is CASSQDFSGSDEQYF.